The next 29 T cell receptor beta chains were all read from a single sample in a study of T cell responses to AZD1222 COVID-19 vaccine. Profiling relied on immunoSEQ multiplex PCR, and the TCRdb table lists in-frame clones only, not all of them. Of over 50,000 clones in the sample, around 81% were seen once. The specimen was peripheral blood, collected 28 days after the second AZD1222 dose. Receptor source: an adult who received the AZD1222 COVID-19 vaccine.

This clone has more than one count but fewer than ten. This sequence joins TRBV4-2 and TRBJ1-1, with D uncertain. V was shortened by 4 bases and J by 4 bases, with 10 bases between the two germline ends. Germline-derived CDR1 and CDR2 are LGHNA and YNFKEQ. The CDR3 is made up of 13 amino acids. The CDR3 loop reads CASSPTRGTEAFF. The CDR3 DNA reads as TGTGCCAGCAGCCCCACCCGTGGCACTGAAGCTTTCTTT.

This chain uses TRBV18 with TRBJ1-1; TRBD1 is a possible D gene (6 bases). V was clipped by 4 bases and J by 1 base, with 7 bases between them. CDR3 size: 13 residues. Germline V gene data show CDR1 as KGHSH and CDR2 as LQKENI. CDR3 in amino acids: CASSRTANTEAFF. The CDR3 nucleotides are TGTGCCAGCTCACGGACAGCGAACACTGAAGCTTTCTTT.

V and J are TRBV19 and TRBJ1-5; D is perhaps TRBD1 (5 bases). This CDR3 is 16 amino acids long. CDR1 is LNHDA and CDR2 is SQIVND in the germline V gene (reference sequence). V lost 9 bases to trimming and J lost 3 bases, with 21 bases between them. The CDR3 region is CASQVSGAADNQPQHF. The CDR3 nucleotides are TGTGCCAGCCAAGTCAGTGGGGCAGCCGACAATCAGCCCCAGCATTTT.

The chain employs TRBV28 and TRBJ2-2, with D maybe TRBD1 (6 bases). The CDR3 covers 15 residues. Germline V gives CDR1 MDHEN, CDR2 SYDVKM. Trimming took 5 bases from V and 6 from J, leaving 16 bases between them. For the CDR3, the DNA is TGTGCCAGCAGTGCATACAGGGTGATCGCCGGGGAGCTGTTTTTT. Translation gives CASSAYRVIAGELFF.

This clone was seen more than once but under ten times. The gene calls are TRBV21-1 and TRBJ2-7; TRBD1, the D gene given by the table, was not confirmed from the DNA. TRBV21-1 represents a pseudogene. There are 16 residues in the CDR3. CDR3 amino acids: CASSKEGMGPMSEQYF. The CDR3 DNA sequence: TGTGCCAGCAGCAAAGAGGGGATGGGCCCGATGAGCGAGCAGTACTTC.

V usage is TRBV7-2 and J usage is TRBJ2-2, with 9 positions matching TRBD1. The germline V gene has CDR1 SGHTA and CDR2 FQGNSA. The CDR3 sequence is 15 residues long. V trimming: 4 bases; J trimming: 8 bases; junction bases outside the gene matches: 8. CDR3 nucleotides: TGTGCCAGCAGCTCCGGGACAGGGTCCAAGGGGGAGCTGTTTTTT. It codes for CASSSGTGSKGELFF.

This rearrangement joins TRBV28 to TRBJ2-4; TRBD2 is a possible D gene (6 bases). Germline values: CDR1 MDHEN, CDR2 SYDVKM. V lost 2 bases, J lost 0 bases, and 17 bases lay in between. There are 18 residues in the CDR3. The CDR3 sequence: CASSLTRPGTGAKNIQYF. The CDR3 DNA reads TGTGCCAGCAGTTTAACCCGGCCAGGGACTGGAGCCAAAAACATTCAGTACTTC.

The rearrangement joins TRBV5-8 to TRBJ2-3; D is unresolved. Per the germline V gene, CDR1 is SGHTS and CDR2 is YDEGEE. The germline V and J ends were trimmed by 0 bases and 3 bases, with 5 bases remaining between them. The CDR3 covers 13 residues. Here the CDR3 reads CASSLGSTDTQYF. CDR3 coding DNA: TGTGCCAGCAGCTTGGGGTCAACAGATACGCAGTATTTT.

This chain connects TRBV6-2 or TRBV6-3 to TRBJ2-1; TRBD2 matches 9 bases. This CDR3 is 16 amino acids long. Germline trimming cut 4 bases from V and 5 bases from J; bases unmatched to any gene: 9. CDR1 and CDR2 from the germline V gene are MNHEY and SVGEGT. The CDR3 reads CASSSPIAGAHNEQFF. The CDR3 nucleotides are TGTGCCAGCAGTTCGCCCATAGCGGGAGCCCACAATGAGCAGTTCTTC.

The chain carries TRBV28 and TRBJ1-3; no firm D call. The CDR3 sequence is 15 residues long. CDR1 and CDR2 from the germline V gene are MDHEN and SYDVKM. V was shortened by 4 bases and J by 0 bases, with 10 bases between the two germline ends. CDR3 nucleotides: TGTGCCAGCAGTTCGTGGCGAAGCTCTGGAAACACCATATATTTT. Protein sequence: CASSSWRSSGNTIYF.

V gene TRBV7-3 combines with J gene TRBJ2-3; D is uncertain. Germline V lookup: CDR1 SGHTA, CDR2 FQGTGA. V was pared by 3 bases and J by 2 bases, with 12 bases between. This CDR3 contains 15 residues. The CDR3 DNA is TGTGCCAGCAGCTTTATGGGGTTTGACACAGATACGCAGTATTTT. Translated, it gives CASSFMGFDTDTQYF. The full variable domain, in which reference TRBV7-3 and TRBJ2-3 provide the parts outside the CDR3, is GAGVSQTPSNKVTEKGKYVELRCDPISGHTALYWYRQSLGQGPEFLIYFQGTGAADDSGLPNDRFFAVRPEGSVSTLKIQRTERGDSAVYLCASSFMGFDTDTQYFGPGTRLTVL.

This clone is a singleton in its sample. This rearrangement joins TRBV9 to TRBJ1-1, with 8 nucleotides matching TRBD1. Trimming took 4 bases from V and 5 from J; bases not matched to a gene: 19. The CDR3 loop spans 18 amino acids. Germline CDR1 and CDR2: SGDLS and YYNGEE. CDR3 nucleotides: TGTGCCAGCAGCTCCCCCCCGGGCAGGGGGCTCGGTGAGACTGAAGCTTTCTTT. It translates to CASSSPPGRGLGETEAFF. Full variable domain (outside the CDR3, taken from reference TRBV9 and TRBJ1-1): DSGVTQTPKHLITATGQRVTLRCSPRSGDLSVYWYQQSLDQGLQFLIQYYNGEERAKGNILERFSAQQFPDLHSELNLSSLELGDSALYFCASSSPPGRGLGETEAFFGQGTRLTVV.

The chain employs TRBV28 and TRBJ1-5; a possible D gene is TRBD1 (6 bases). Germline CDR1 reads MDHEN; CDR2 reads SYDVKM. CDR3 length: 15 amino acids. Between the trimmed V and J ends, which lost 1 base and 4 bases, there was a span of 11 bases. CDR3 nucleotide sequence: TGTGCCAGCAGTTTATACGGACAGCATAATCAGCCCCAGCATTTT. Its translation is CASSLYGQHNQPQHF.

CDR3: CASSELAGIKQYF. CDR3 sequence (DNA): TGTGCCAGCAGTGAACTTGCCGGGATTAAGCAGTACTTC. The rearrangement uses TRBV6-1 and TRBJ2-7, with D possibly being TRBD2 (5 bases). The V end was cut by 2 bases, the J end by 8 bases, with 13 bases between. Germline V gene data show CDR1 as MNHNS and CDR2 as SASEGT. The CDR3 has 13 amino acids.

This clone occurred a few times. CDR3 nucleotide sequence: TGTGCCAGCAGCTTTCAGCCCGCGGGAGGGCAGGATGAGCAGTTCTTC. Translating it yields CASSFQPAGGQDEQFF. The rearrangement joins TRBV7-8 to TRBJ2-1; 9 nucleotides line up with TRBD2. This CDR3 is built from 16 residues. The germline gives CDR1 SGHVS, CDR2 FQNEAQ. V lost 3 bases to trimming and J lost 8 bases; unmatched junction nucleotides: 11.

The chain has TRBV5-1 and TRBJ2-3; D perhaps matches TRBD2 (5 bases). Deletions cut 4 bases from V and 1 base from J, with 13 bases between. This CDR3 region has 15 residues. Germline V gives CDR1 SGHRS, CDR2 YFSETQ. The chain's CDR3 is CASSPRVGGTDTQYF. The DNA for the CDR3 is TGCGCCAGCAGCCCGCGTGTGGGAGGCACAGATACGCAGTATTTT. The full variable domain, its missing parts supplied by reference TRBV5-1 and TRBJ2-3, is KAGVTQTPRYLIKTRGQQVTLSCSPISGHRSVSWYQQTPGQGLQFLFEYFSETQRNKGNFPGRFSGRQFSNSRSEMNVSTLELGDSALYLCASSPRVGGTDTQYFGPGTRLTVL.

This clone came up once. This CDR3 is CASSLWEGGQYEQYF. The CDR3 nucleotides read TGCGCCAGCAGCCTTTGGGAGGGGGGTCAGTACGAGCAGTACTTC. The chain joins TRBV4-1 to TRBJ2-7; possible D gene TRBD2, 7 bases. The V and J ends lost 4 bases and 4 bases respectively, with 17 bases between them. CDR1 is MGHRA, CDR2 YSYEKL, per germline. This CDR3 contains 15 residues.

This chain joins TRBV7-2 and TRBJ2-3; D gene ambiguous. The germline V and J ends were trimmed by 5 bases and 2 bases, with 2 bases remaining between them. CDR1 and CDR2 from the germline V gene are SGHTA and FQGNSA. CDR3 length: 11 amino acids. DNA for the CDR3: TGTGCCAGCAGCCCCACAGATACGCAGTATTTT. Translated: CASSPTDTQYF.

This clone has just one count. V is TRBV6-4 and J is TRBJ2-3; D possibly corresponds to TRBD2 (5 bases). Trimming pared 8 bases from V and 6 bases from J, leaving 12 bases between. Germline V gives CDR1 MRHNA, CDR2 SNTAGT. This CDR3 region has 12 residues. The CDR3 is CASGETGDTQYF. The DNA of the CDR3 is TGTGCCAGCGGCGAAACGGGGGATACGCAGTATTTT.

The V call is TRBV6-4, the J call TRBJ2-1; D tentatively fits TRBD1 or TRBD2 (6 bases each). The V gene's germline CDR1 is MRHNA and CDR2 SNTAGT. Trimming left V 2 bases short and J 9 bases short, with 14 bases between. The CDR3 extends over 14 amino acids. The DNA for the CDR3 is TGTGCCAGCAGTGACAACGGGGGCCTGGGTGAGCAGTTCTTC. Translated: CASSDNGGLGEQFF.

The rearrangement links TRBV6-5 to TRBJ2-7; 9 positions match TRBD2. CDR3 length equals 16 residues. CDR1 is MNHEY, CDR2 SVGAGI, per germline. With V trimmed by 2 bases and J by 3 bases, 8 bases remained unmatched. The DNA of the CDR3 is TGTGCCAGCAGTTACCAGCCGCAAGCGGGAGGCTACGAGCAGTACTTC. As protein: CASSYQPQAGGYEQYF.

The CDR3 reads CASALGQANYGYTF. The CDR3 DNA sequence: TGTGCTAGTGCCTTGGGCCAGGCTAACTATGGCTACACCTTC. The gene calls are TRBV12-5 and TRBJ1-2; D gene unclear. The CDR3 contains 14 residues. V lost 7 bases and J lost 0, with 12 bases in between. CDR1 is LGHNT and CDR2 is FRNRAP in the germline V gene.

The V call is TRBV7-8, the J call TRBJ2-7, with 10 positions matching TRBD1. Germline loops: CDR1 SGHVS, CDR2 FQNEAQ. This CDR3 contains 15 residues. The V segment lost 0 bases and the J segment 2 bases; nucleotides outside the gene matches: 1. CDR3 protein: CASSLAGTGAYEQYF. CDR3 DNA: TGTGCCAGCAGCTTAGCCGGGACAGGGGCCTACGAGCAGTACTTC.

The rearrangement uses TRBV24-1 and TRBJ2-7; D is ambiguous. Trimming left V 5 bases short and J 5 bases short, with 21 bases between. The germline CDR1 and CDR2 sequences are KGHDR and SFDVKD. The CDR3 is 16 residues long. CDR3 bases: TGTGCCACCAGTGCTCCAGTGGGCCCCCAGAGCCACGAGCAGTACTTC. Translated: CATSAPVGPQSHEQYF.

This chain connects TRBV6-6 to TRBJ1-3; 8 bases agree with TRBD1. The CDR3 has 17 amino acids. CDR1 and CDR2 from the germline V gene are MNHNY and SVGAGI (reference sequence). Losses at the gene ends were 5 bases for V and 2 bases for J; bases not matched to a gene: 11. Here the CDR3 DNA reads TGTGCCAGCAGTCCGAGGCAGGGGGCGCGGGCTGGAAACACCATATATTTT. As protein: CASSPRQGARAGNTIYF.

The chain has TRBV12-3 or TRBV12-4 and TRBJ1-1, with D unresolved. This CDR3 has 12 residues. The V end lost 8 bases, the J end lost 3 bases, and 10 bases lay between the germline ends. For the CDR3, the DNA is TGTGCCAGCCAACTCCATTACACTGAAGCTTTCTTT. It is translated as CASQLHYTEAFF.

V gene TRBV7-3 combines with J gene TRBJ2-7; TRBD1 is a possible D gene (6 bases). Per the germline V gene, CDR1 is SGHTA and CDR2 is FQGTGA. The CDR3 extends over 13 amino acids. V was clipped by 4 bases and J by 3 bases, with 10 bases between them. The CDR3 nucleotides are TGTGCCAGCAGCTGGGGACAAAACTACGAGCAGTACTTC. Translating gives CASSWGQNYEQYF.

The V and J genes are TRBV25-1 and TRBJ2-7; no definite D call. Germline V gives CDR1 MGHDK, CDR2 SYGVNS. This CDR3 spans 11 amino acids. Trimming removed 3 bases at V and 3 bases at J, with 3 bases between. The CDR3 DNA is TGTGCCAGCAGTGAGGTCTACGAGCAGTACTTC. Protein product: CASSEVYEQYF.

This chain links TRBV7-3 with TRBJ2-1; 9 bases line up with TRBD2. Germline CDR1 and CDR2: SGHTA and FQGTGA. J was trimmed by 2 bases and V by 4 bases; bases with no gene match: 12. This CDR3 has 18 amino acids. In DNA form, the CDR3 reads TGTGCCAGCAGCTCCCCGGCGGGGGGGCCGGGACCCTACAATGAGCAGTTCTTC. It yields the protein CASSSPAGGPGPYNEQFF.